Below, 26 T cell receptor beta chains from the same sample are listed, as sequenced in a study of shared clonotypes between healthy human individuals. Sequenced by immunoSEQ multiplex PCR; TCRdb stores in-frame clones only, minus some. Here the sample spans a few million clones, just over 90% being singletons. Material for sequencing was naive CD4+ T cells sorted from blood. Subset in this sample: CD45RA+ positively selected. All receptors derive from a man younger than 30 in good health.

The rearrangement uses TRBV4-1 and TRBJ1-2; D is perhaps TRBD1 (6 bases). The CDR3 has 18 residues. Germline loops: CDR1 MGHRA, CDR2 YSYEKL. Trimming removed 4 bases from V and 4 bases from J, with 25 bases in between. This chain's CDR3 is CASSPWMEWGALGYGYTF. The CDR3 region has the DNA TGCGCCAGCAGCCCCTGGATGGAATGGGGGGCGCTTGGCTATGGCTACACCTTC.

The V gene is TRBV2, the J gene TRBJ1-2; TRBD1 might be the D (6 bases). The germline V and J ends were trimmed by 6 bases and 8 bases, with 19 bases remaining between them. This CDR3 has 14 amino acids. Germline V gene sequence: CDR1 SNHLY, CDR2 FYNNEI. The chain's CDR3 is CASRPMGGGAGYTF. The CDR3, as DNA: TGTGCCAGCAGACCCATGGGGGGCGGCGCGGGCTACACCTTC. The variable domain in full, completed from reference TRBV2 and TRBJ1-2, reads EPEVTQTPSHQVTQMGQEVILRCVPISNHLYFYWYRQILGQKVEFLVSFYNNEISEKSEIFDDQFSVERPDGSNFTLKIRSTKLEDSAMYFCASRPMGGGAGYTFGSGTRLTVV.

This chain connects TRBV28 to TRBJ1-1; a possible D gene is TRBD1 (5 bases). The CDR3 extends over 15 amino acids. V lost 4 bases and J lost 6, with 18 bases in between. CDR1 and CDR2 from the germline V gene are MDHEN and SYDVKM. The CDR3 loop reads CASSWGEGRTAEAFF. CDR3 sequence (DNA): TGTGCCAGCAGTTGGGGGGAAGGGAGGACGGCTGAAGCTTTCTTT.

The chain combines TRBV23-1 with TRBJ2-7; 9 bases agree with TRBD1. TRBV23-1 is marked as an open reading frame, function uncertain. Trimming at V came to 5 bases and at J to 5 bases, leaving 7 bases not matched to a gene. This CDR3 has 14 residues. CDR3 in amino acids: CASSGQGKGNEQYF. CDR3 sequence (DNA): TGCGCCAGCAGTGGACAGGGGAAAGGGAACGAGCAGTACTTC.

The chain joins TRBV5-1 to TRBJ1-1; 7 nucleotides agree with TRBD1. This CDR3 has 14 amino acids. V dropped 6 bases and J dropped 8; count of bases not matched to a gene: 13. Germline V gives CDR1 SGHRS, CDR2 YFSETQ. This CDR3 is CASTEFEGQTEAFF. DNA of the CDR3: TGCGCCAGCACCGAATTTGAGGGACAGACAGAAGCTTTCTTT.

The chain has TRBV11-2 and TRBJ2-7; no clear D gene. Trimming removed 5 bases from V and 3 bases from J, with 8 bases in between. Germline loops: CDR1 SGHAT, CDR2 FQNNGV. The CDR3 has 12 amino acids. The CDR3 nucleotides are TGTGCCAGCAGCCCCCAGGACTACGAGCAGTACTTC. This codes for CASSPQDYEQYF.

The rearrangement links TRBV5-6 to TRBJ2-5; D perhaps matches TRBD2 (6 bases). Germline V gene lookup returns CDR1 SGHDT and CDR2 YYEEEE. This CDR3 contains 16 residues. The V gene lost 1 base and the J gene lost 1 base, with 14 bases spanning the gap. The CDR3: CASSLPPGLSQETQYF. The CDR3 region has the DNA TGTGCCAGCAGCTTGCCCCCCGGACTATCCCAAGAGACCCAGTACTTC.

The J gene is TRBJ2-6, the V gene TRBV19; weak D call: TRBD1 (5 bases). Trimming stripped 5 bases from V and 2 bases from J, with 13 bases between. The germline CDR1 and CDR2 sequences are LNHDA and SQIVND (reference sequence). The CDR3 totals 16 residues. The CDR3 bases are TGTGCCAGTAGTGCGGCAGGGTACGCTGGGGCCAACGTCCTGACTTTC. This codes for CASSAAGYAGANVLTF.

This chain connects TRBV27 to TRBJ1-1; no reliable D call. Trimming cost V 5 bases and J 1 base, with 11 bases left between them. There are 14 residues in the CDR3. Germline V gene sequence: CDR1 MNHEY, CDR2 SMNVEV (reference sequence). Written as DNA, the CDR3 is TGTGCCAGCAGTCCAATTCCCCCGAACACTGAAGCTTTCTTT. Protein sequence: CASSPIPPNTEAFF.

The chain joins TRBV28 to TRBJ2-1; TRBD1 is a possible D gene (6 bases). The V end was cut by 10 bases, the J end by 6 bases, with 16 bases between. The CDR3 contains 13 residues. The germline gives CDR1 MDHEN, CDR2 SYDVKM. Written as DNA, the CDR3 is TGTGCCATCGGGACAACCAAGCCCAATGAGCAGTTCTTC. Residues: CAIGTTKPNEQFF.

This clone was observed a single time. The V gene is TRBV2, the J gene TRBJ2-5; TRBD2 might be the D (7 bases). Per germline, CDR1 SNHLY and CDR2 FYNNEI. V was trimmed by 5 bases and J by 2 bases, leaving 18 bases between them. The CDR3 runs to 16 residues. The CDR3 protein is CASSQGGGGRQETQYF. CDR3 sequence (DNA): TGTGCCAGCAGTCAAGGGGGGGGAGGGAGGCAAGAGACCCAGTACTTC.

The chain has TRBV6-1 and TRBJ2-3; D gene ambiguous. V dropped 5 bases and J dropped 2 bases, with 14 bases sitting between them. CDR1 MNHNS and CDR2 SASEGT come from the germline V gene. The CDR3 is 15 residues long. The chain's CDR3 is CASSSSVTSTDTQYF. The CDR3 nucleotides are TGTGCCAGCAGTTCGTCAGTAACCTCCACAGATACGCAGTATTTT.

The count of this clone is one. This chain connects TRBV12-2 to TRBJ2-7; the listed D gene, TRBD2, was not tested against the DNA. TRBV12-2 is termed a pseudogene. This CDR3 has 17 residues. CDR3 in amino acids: CASRLAPVSGVGYEQYF. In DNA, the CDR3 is TGTGCAAGTCGCTTAGCGCCGGTTAGCGGGGTGGGTTACGAGCAGTACTTC.

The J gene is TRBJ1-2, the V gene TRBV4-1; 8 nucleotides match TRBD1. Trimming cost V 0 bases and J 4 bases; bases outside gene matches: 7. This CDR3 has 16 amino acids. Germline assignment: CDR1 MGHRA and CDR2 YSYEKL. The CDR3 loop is CASSQDTTGGAYGYTF. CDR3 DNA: TGCGCCAGCAGCCAAGATACAACAGGGGGTGCCTATGGCTACACCTTC.

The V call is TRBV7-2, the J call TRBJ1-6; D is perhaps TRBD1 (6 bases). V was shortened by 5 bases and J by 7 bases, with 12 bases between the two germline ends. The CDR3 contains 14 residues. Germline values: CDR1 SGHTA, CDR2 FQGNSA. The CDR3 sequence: CASSTGTVNSPLHF. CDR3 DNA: TGTGCCAGCAGCACAGGGACGGTAAATTCACCCCTCCACTTT.

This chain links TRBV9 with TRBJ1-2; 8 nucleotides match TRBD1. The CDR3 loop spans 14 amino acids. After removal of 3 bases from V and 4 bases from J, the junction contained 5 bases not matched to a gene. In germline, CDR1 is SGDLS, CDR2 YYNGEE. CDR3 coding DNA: TGTGCCAGCAGCGAAGGACAGGGCACCTATGGCTACACCTTC. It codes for CASSEGQGTYGYTF.

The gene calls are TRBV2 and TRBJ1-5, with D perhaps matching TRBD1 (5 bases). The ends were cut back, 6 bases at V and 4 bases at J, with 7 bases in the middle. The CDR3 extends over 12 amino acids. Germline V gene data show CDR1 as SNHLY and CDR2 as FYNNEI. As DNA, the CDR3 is TGTGCCAGCAGAGGGGAAAATCAGCCCCAGCATTTT. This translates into CASRGENQPQHF.

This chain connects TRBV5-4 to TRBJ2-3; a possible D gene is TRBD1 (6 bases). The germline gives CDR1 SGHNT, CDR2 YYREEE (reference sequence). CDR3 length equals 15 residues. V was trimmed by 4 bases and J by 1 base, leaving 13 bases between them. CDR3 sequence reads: CASSSQGLGTDTQYF. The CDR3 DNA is TGTGCCAGCAGCAGTCAGGGGTTAGGCACAGATACGCAGTATTTT.

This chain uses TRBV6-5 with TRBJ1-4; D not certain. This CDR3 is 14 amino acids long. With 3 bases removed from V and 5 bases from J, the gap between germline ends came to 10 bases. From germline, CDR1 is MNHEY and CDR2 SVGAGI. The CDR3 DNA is TGTGCCAGCAGTTATACGGATCCCAATGAAAAACTGTTTTTT. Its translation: CASSYTDPNEKLFF.

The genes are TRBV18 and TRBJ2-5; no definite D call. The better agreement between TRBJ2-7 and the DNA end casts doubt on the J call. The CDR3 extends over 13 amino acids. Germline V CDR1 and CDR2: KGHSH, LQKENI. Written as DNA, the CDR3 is TGTGCCAGCTCACCACCGAGTACCTACGAGCAGTACTTC. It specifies CASSPPSTYEQYF.

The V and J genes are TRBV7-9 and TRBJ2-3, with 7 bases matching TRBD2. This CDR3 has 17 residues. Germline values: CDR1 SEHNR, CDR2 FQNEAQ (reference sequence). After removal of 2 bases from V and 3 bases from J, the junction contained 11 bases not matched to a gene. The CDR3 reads CASSLPLGREKTDTQYF. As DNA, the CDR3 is TGTGCCAGCAGCTTACCCCTAGGGCGGGAGAAGACAGATACGCAGTATTTT.

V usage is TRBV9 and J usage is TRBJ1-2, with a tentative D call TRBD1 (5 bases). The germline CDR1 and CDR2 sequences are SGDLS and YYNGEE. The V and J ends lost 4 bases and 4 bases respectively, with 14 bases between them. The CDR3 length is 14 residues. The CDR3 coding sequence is TGTGCCAGCAGCCCTCCGGGGGGAAGCTATGGCTACACCTTC. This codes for CASSPPGGSYGYTF.

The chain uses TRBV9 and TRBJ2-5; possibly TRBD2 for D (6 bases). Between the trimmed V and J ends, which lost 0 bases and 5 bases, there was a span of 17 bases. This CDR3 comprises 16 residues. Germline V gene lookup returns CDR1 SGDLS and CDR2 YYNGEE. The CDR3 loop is CASSVGASAPVETQYF. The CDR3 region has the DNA TGTGCCAGCAGCGTAGGCGCTAGCGCCCCGGTGGAGACCCAGTACTTC.

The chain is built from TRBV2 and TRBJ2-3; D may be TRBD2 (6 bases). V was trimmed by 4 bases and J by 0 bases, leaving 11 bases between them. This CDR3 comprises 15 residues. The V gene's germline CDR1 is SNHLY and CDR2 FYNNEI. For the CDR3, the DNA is TGTGCCAGCAGTGCCTCTGGGACTAGCACAGATACGCAGTATTTT. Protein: CASSASGTSTDTQYF. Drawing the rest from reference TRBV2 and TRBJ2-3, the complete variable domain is EPEVTQTPSHQVTQMGQEVILRCVPISNHLYFYWYRQILGQKVEFLVSFYNNEISEKSEIFDDQFSVERPDGSNFTLKIRSTKLEDSAMYFCASSASGTSTDTQYFGPGTRLTVL.

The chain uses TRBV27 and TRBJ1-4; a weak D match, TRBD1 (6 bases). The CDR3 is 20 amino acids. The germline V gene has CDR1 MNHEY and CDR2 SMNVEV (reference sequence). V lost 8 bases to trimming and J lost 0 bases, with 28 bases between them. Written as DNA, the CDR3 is TGTGCCAGCGTAGGGGGGAGGAAGGGCCGGCTTAGTGCAACTAATGAAAAACTGTTTTTT. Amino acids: CASVGGRKGRLSATNEKLFF.

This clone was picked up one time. CDR3 region: CACQGGATYEQYF. CDR3 in DNA: TGTGCCTGTCAGGGGGGAGCTACCTACGAGCAGTACTTC. The chain is built from TRBV30 and TRBJ2-5; TRBD1 is a possible D gene (7 bases). The J call could be wrong; TRBJ2-7 is a better fit for the DNA end. Germline loops: CDR1 GTSNPN, CDR2 SVGIG (reference sequence). The CDR3 has 13 amino acids.